This T cell receptor (beta chain) is from a study of shared clonotypes between healthy human individuals. Study observations and caveats: The naive CD4 repertoires of several donors were compared, and approximately 4.5% of clonotypes were shared.

Original analysis: Junction-only immunoSEQ sequences carried no quality scores, so filtering differed. Sequencing was performed with immunoSEQ multiplex PCR; in TCRdb, only in-frame clones are kept and a portion is missing. D and trimming were read from the DNA, whereas the V and J calls and clone size are those reported in that table. The data hold around 2.3 million clones, with approximately 94% observed a single time. This clone was observed once. Antigen unknown. The CDR3 length is 12 residues. Trimming removed 4 bases at V and 6 bases at J, with 11 bases between. The germline gives CDR1 SGHDT, CDR2 YYEEEE.

V usage is TRBV5-6 and J usage is TRBJ2-7; a possible D gene is TRBD1 (6 bases). This sequence was found in a man aged 18 to 30 in good health. Sequencing was performed on naive CD4+ T cells sorted from blood. The subset is: CD45RA+ positively selected. CDR3 protein: CASSKQGFEQYF. The CDR3 DNA reads TGTGCCAGCAGCAAACAGGGATTCGAGCAGTACTTC.